This paragraph covers one T cell receptor (beta chain) sequence. These data belong to a study of blood T cell repertoires in COVID-19. Study as a whole: The samples span acute and convalescent COVID-19 from the United States, Italy and Spain. PBMCs, B-cell-depleted T cells, or T cells provided the cDNA or gDNA that made up the material.

In the original workflow: It was from reference gene primer amplification that nucleated cell counts were estimated. Method: immunoSEQ multiplex PCR; TCRdb's copy keeps in-frame clones and lacks some. D and trimming were read from the DNA, whereas the V and J calls and clone size are those reported in that table. The sample carries about 39,000 clones, about 75% recorded once. V was shortened by 6 bases and J by 9 bases, with 12 bases between the two germline ends. Germline V gene lookup returns CDR1 SEHNR and CDR2 FQNEAQ (reference sequence). CDR3 size: 12 residues. This chain uses TRBV7-9 with TRBJ2-1; D gene unclear. The sample was peripheral blood. This TCR came from a man between 70 and 80 years old with active or convalescent COVID-19. CDR3 protein: CASSPTDFEQFF. CDR3 in DNA: TGTGCCAGCAGTCCAACAGATTTTGAGCAGTTCTTC. Variable domain in full (rest from reference TRBV7-9 and TRBJ2-1): DTGVSQNPRHKITKRGQNVTFRCDPISEHNRLYWYRQTLGQGPEFLTYFQNEAQLEKSRLLSDRFSAERPKGSFSTLEIQRTEQGDSAMYLCASSPTDFEQFFGPGTRLTVL.